The sample holds a few counts of the clone carrying this TCR beta chain. Only in-frame clones appear in the TCRdb table, and some are missing; sequencing was by immunoSEQ multiplex PCR. The repertoire includes tens of thousands of clones, 93% of them detected once, and about 0.23% sits in the top ten. This entry belongs to a study of technical replicates of blood from several donors. CDR1 SNHLY and CDR2 FYNNEI come from the germline V gene. CDR3 length: 13 amino acids. Trimming cost V 10 bases and J 0 bases; bases outside gene matches: 4. The chain combines TRBV2 with TRBJ1-1; 8 bases map to TRBD1. Material: T cells isolated from PBMCs. The sequence was obtained from a human donor in good health. Here the CDR3 reads CATNRGLNTEAFF. CDR3 nucleotide sequence: TGTGCCACCAACAGGGGGTTGAACACTGAAGCTTTCTTT.